These 30 T cell receptor beta chains were sequenced from one sample in a study of blood T cells in healthy people across ages. It was with a sample-barcoded 5' primer and a J-beta primer mix that a second PCR of roughly 7 to 12 cycles was run. One entry per CDR3 protein results from TCRdb running MiXCR on the 5' RACE reads. The table records roughly 700,000 distinct CDR3 sequences, about a third of them present only once. Sequencing was done on a sample of blood. These receptors came from a woman of 80 years or more in good health.

This clonotype occurred a few times. The chain carries TRBV20-1 and TRBJ1-2; no firm D call. CDR1 DFQATT and CDR2 SNEGSKA come from the germline V gene (reference sequence). The CDR3 sequence is 13 residues long. The V end lost 2 bases, the J end lost 4 bases, and 11 bases lay between the germline ends. As DNA, the CDR3 is TGCAGTGCTAGATTTCTTGAGGGCTATGGCTACACCTTC. Translation gives CSARFLEGYGYTF.

For this clonotype: This may arise from a read error, as a much more abundant clone is one base away. This is likely a read error, given that the CDR3 carries no conserved phenylalanine or tryptophan at its end. The genes are TRBV27 and TRBJ1-2; unclear D gene. V dropped 0 bases and J dropped 6 bases, with 14 bases sitting between them. This CDR3 is 15 amino acids long. Per the germline V gene, CDR1 is MNHEY and CDR2 is SMNVEV (reference sequence). The CDR3 spells CASSLSGEGINGYTL. Here the CDR3 DNA reads TGTGCCAGCAGTTTATCGGGAGAGGGAATAAATGGCTACACCCTC.

This clonotype was counted many times. The chain links TRBV10-3 to TRBJ2-5; D unclear. CDR3 length: 11 residues. Germline values: CDR1 ENHRY, CDR2 SYGVKD. V was shortened by 6 bases and J by 1 base, with 3 bases between the two germline ends. CDR3 amino acids: CAIRVQETQYF. The CDR3 coding sequence is TGTGCCATCAGGGTCCAAGAGACCCAGTACTTC.

This clonotype was picked up many times. This sequence joins TRBV5-1 and TRBJ2-1; 7 nucleotides match TRBD1. The CDR3 totals 13 residues. Germline V gene lookup returns CDR1 SGHRS and CDR2 YFSETQ. J gave up 7 bases and V 0 bases, and 1 base lay outside the gene matches. CDR3 loop: CASSLETGNEQFF. The CDR3 DNA reads as TGCGCCAGCAGCTTGGAGACAGGGAATGAGCAGTTCTTC.

The chain combines TRBV5-1 with TRBJ1-5; D is unclear. V was clipped by 2 bases and J by 3 bases, with 6 bases between them. The CDR3 loop spans 13 amino acids. CDR1 is SGHRS and CDR2 is YFSETQ in the germline V gene. The DNA for the CDR3 is TGCGCCAGCAGCTTTGGTTTCAATCAGCCCCAGCATTTT. Amino acids: CASSFGFNQPQHF.

In this sample, this clonotype turned up many times. The chain links TRBV5-1 to TRBJ2-7; D may match TRBD1 or TRBD2 (5 bases each). Looked up from germline, CDR1 is SGHRS and CDR2 is YFSETQ. There are 14 residues in the CDR3. Deletions cut 6 bases from V and 0 bases from J, with 13 bases between. As DNA, the CDR3 is TGCGCCAGCACTGCCGGGGCTCCCTCCTACGAGCAGTACTTC. It translates to CASTAGAPSYEQYF.

Here the CDR3 reads CAISESGRGLNREQFF. CDR3 DNA sequence: TGTGCCATCAGTGAGTCGGGCAGGGGACTCAATCGTGAGCAGTTCTTC. The V and J genes are TRBV10-3 and TRBJ2-1; TRBD1 or TRBD2 may be the D gene (6 bases each). Trimming cost V 0 bases and J 9 bases, with 18 bases left between them. From germline, CDR1 is ENHRY and CDR2 SYGVKD. This CDR3 comprises 16 residues.

This clonotype was seen a handful of times. This chain uses TRBV18 with TRBJ1-1; TRBD1 matches 9 bases. CDR3 length: 16 residues. V dropped 1 base and J dropped 1; count of bases not matched to a gene: 4. Germline V gene lookup returns CDR1 KGHSH and CDR2 LQKENI. CDR3 bases: TGTGCCAGCTCACCACGTTTACAGGGGGCGAACACTGAAGCTTTCTTT. This gives the protein CASSPRLQGANTEAFF. Filled out from reference TRBV18 and TRBJ1-1, the complete variable domain reads NAGVMQNPRHLVRRRGQEARLRCSPMKGHSHVYWYRQLPEEGLKFMVYLQKENIIDESGMPKERFSAEFPKEGPSILRIQQVVRGDSAAYFCASSPRLQGANTEAFFGQGTRLTVV.

J is TRBJ2-5 and V is TRBV12-3 or TRBV12-4, with D possibly matching TRBD2 (7 bases). The V end lost 1 base, the J end lost 11 bases, and 17 bases lay between the germline ends. The CDR3 contains 14 residues. The CDR3 is CASSLEGGGGQQYF. The CDR3 DNA reads TGTGCCAGCAGTTTAGAAGGAGGCGGGGGCCAACAGTACTTC.

As regards this clonotype: A much larger clone differs from this one at a single base, so this may be a read error. This chain uses TRBV20-1 with TRBJ2-7; D possibly corresponds to TRBD1 (5 bases). Germline V gives CDR1 DFQATT, CDR2 SNEGSKA (reference sequence). Trimming left V 1 base short and J 7 bases short, with 20 bases between. The CDR3 contains 15 residues. CDR3: CSARVGSGWYNEQYF. CDR3 DNA sequence: TGCAGTGCTAGAGTTGGGTCAGGGTGGTACAATGAGCAGTACTTC.

This clonotype showed up many times. The chain carries TRBV20-1 and TRBJ2-5; TRBD1 matches at 9 bases. The CDR3 is made up of 13 amino acids. Germline V CDR1 and CDR2: DFQATT, SNEGSKA (reference sequence). V lost 4 bases, J lost 5 bases, and 5 bases stayed unmatched. Written as DNA, the CDR3 is TGCAGTGCTACCGACAGGGGGAGGGAGACCCAGTACTTC. Translation: CSATDRGRETQYF.

This rearrangement joins TRBV4-2 to TRBJ2-6; D gene uncertain. The CDR3 has 16 amino acids. CDR1 and CDR2 from the germline V gene are LGHNA and YNFKEQ. V was cut by 2 bases and J by 0 bases, with 8 bases left in between. In DNA form, the CDR3 reads TGTGCCAGCAGCCAATCAGCTGTCTCTGGGGCCAACGTCCTGACTTTC. Protein: CASSQSAVSGANVLTF.

The sample holds one count of this clonotype. One base away lies a much larger clone, so this may be a sequencing read error. Given the absence of the conserved phenylalanine or tryptophan at the CDR3 end, a read error is likely. V gene TRBV20-1 combines with J gene TRBJ1-2; D remains ambiguous. The V gene's germline CDR1 is DFQATT and CDR2 SNEGSKA (reference sequence). Trimming left V 6 bases short and J 4 bases short, with 15 bases between. This CDR3 has 13 amino acids. The CDR3 region is CSAPLALSYGYTV. CDR3 nucleotides: TGCAGTGCGCCCCTGGCTCTTTCCTATGGCTACACCGTC.

Of note for this clonotype: A much larger clone is a single base away; this may be a read error. The chain carries TRBV3-1 and TRBJ2-5, with 9 bases that match TRBD2. V lost 4 bases and J lost 3; bases outside the gene matches: 3. CDR1 LGHDT and CDR2 YNNKEL come from the germline V gene (reference sequence). The CDR3 length is 14 residues. CDR3 sequence reads: CASSRRTSEETQYF. CDR3 in DNA: TGTGCCAGCAGCCGGAGGACTAGCGAAGAGACCCAGTACTTC.

A few counts support this clonotype. The rearrangement joins TRBV27 to TRBJ2-5; D is unclear. The end of the DNA is better explained by TRBJ2-7, so the J call may be wrong. Germline-derived CDR1 and CDR2 are MNHEY and SMNVEV (reference sequence). This CDR3 spans 13 amino acids. This CDR3 reads CASRLGGPYEQYF. CDR3 sequence (DNA): TGTGCCAGCAGGTTGGGCGGCCCCTACGAGCAGTACTTC.

The chain links TRBV12-3 or TRBV12-4 to TRBJ2-5; 8 bases fit TRBD2. With the DNA end fitting TRBJ2-7 better, the J assignment may be wrong. The CDR3 contains 15 residues. CDR3 protein: CASSSLRDLAGEQYF. CDR3 sequence (DNA): TGTGCCAGCAGTTCTCTAAGGGACCTAGCGGGCGAGCAGTACTTC.

Comment on this clonotype: Given a much more abundant clone one base away, this may be a read error. The chain is built from TRBV3-1 and TRBJ2-1; the D gene could be TRBD1 or TRBD2 (5 bases each). Germline V gene data show CDR1 as LGHDT and CDR2 as YNNKEL (reference sequence). V was shortened by 0 bases and J by 7 bases, with 13 bases between the two germline ends. CDR3 length: 15 residues. Here the CDR3 DNA reads TGTGCCAGCAGCCAAGATAAGGGACGGACTAATGAGCAGTTCTTC. Translation: CASSQDKGRTNEQFF.

Notes on this clonotype: This may be a read error: a much more frequent sequence differs by one nucleotide. This chain links TRBV7-2 with TRBJ1-6; D gene unclear. This CDR3 comprises 13 residues. Looked up from germline, CDR1 is SGHTA and CDR2 is FQGNSA. CDR3 sequence: CASSLEPDSPPHF. CDR3 DNA sequence: TGTGCCAGCAGCTTGGAGCCTGATTCACCCCCCCACTTT.

V usage is TRBV7-9 and J usage is TRBJ1-4; 7 nucleotides agree with TRBD1. CDR3 size: 17 residues. Germline CDR1 reads SEHNR; CDR2 reads FQNEAQ (reference sequence). Germline trimming cut 3 bases from V and 3 bases from J; bases unmatched to any gene: 10. The CDR3 coding sequence is TGTGCCAGCAGCTTGCTTCATCCGGGACAGCCTAATGAAAAACTGTTTTTT. It is translated as CASSLLHPGQPNEKLFF. Full variable domain (outside the CDR3, taken from reference TRBV7-9 and TRBJ1-4): DTGVSQNPRHKITKRGQNVTFRCDPISEHNRLYWYRQTLGQGPEFLTYFQNEAQLEKSRLLSDRFSAERPKGSFSTLEIQRTEQGDSAMYLCASSLLHPGQPNEKLFFGSGTQLSVL.

The CDR3 DNA sequence: TGCGCCAGCAGCTTGGTGGCAGGGTGGGGCAGTGAAGCTTTCTTT. Its protein product is CASSLVAGWGSEAFF. The J gene is TRBJ1-1, the V gene TRBV5-1; a possible D gene is TRBD1 (5 bases). This CDR3 spans 15 amino acids. Trimming left V 0 bases short and J 7 bases short, with 16 bases between. Per the germline V gene, CDR1 is SGHRS and CDR2 is YFSETQ.

Ten or more counts support this clonotype. The CDR3 nucleotides read TGTGCCAGCATCCCATCCCCAGGACAGGGGGACGAAAAACTGTTTTTT. Protein: CASIPSPGQGDEKLFF. This chain connects TRBV28 to TRBJ1-4, with TRBD1 matching over 10 bases. CDR1 is MDHEN and CDR2 is SYDVKM in the germline V gene. With 7 bases clipped from V and 8 bases from J, the junction kept 13 bases outside the gene matches. The CDR3 spans 16 residues.

This clonotype has a count of ten or more. The chain joins TRBV12-3 or TRBV12-4 to TRBJ2-3; TRBD2 might be the D (6 bases). V was cut by 6 bases and J by 2 bases, with 12 bases left in between. This CDR3 has 14 residues. CDR3 residues: CASSRAGPTDTQYF. As DNA, the CDR3 is TGTGCCAGCAGCAGAGCGGGCCCCACAGATACGCAGTATTTT.

The CDR3 DNA is TGTGCCAGCAGCGGGAAGGCGGGCGTGCTATCCTACGAGCAGTACTTC. It specifies CASSGKAGVLSYEQYF. This chain uses TRBV5-5 with TRBJ2-7; a weak D match, TRBD2 (5 bases). The V end lost 4 bases, the J end lost 1 base, and 18 bases lay between the germline ends. This CDR3 region has 16 residues. Germline CDR1 reads SGHKS; CDR2 reads YYEKEE (reference sequence).

This clonotype was seen just once. The chain carries TRBV6-2 or TRBV6-3 and TRBJ2-1, with D perhaps matching TRBD1 or TRBD2 (5 bases each). The V end lost 5 bases, the J end lost 5 bases, and 13 bases lay between the germline ends. Germline values: CDR1 MNHEY, CDR2 SVGEGT. The CDR3 is made up of 14 amino acids. In DNA form, the CDR3 reads TGTGCCAGCAGTAATTTCGGGACCCACAATGAGCAGTTCTTC. It translates to CASSNFGTHNEQFF.

This clonotype was seen more than once but under ten times. The chain has TRBV5-1 and TRBJ1-1, with D unclear. The length of the CDR3 is 14 residues. V shed 3 bases and J shed 0 bases, with 9 bases lying between them. The V gene's germline CDR1 is SGHRS and CDR2 YFSETQ. The CDR3 DNA follows: TGCGCCAGCAGCTCCATTACAATGAACACTGAAGCTTTCTTT. As protein: CASSSITMNTEAFF. The variable domain in full, with the rest retrieved from reference TRBV5-1 and TRBJ1-1, is KAGVTQTPRYLIKTRGQQVTLSCSPISGHRSVSWYQQTPGQGLQFLFEYFSETQRNKGNFPGRFSGRQFSNSRSEMNVSTLELGDSALYLCASSSITMNTEAFFGQGTRLTVV.

This clonotype has ten or more counts. The genes are TRBV5-1 and TRBJ2-7, with D perhaps matching TRBD1 (6 bases). The CDR3 has 14 amino acids. The germline V and J ends were trimmed by 5 bases and 0 bases, with 12 bases remaining between them. Germline CDR1 reads SGHRS; CDR2 reads YFSETQ. The CDR3 DNA follows: TGCGCCAGCAGAGGGACAACATCCTCCTACGAGCAGTACTTC. Encoded protein: CASRGTTSSYEQYF.

A word on this clonotype: Mismatch with germline at one junction end may stem from a read error. The V call is TRBV7-6, the J call TRBJ2-1; 7 nucleotides align to TRBD1. Germline CDR1 is SGHVS and CDR2 is FNYEAQ. The CDR3 runs 15 residues. CDR3 sequence reads: CASSLRQGSYNEQFF. CDR3 in DNA: TGTGCCAGCAGCTTAAGACAGGGCTCCTACAACGAGCAGTTCTTC.

This clonotype was found a few times. The genes are TRBV20-1 and TRBJ1-1; D is unclear. V lost 3 bases and J lost 1, with 9 bases in between. The CDR3 contains 13 residues. CDR1 and CDR2 (germline): DFQATT, SNEGSKA (reference sequence). CDR3 loop: CSARQWWNTEAFF. In DNA form, the CDR3 reads TGCAGTGCTAGGCAGTGGTGGAACACTGAAGCTTTCTTT.

This clonotype was seen repeatedly, ten times or more. The chain joins TRBV7-8 to TRBJ2-1, with 10 bases fitting TRBD2. Germline V CDR1 and CDR2: SGHVS, FQNEAQ. The CDR3 runs 16 residues. V lost 4 bases, J lost 0 bases, and 3 bases stayed unmatched. In DNA, the CDR3 is TGTGCCAGCAGCTCCGTAGCGGGGGGCTCCTACAATGAGCAGTTCTTC. This encodes CASSSVAGGSYNEQFF.

The chain recombines TRBV6-5 with TRBJ2-2, with a possible D match to TRBD2 (5 bases). Germline V gene data show CDR1 as MNHEY and CDR2 as SVGAGI. The CDR3 spans 16 residues. Between the trimmed V and J ends, which lost 0 bases and 0 bases, there was a span of 8 bases. The CDR3 nucleotides are TGTGCCAGCAGTTACTCGTCGGGGACGAACACCGGGGAGCTGTTTTTT. Translating it yields CASSYSSGTNTGELFF.